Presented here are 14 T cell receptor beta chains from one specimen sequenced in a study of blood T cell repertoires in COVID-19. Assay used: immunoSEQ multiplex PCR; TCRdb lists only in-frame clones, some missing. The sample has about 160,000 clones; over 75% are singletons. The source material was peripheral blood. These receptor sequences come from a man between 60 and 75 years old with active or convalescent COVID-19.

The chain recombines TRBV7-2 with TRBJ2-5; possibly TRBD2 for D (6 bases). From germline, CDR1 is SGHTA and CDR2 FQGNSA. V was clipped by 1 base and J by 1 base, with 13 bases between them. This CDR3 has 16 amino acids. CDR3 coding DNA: TGTGCCAGCAGCTTAGTAGGACTAAGGTCCCAAGAGACCCAGTACTTC. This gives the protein CASSLVGLRSQETQYF.

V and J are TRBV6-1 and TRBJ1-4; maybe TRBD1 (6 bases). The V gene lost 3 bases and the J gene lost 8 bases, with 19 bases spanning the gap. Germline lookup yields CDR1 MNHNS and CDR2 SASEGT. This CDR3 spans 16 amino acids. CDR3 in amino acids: CASSDPGGQGREKLFF. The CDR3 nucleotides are TGTGCCAGCAGTGACCCCGGGGGGCAGGGTAGAGAAAAACTGTTTTTT.

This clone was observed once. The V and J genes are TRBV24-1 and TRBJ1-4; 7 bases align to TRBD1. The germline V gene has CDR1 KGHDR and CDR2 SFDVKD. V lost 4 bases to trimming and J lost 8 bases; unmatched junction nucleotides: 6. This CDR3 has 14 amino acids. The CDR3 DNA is TGTGCCACCAGTGACACAGGGGCCGCCGAAAAACTGTTTTTT. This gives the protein CATSDTGAAEKLFF.

The CDR3 nucleotides read TGTGCCAGCAGCACCTACAGGGAGAGCTCCTACAATGAGCAGTTCTTC. As protein: CASSTYRESSYNEQFF. The chain uses TRBV13 and TRBJ2-1; D possibly corresponds to TRBD1 (6 bases). The germline V gene has CDR1 PRHDT and CDR2 FYEKMQ (reference sequence). Trimming stripped 5 bases from V and 0 bases from J, with 14 bases between. This CDR3 comprises 16 residues. The full variable domain, with the rest looked up from reference TRBV13 and TRBJ2-1, is AAGVIQSPRHLIKEKRETATLKCYPIPRHDTVYWYQQGPGQDPQFLISFYEKMQSDKGSIPDRFSAQQFSDYHSELNMSSLELGDSALYFCASSTYRESSYNEQFFGPGTRLTVL.

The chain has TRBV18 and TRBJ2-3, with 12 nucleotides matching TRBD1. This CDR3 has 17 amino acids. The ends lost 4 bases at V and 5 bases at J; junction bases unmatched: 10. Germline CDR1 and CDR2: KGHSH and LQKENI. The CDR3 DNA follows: TGTGCCAGCTCACTCCGATCGGGACAGGGGGCGCGAGATACGCAGTATTTT. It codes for CASSLRSGQGARDTQYF.

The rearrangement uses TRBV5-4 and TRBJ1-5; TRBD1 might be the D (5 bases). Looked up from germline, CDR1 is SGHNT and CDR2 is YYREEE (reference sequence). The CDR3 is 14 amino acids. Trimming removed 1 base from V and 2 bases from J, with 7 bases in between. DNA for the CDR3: TGTGCCAGCAGCTTGCAGGGCCGCAATCAGCCCCAGCATTTT. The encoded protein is CASSLQGRNQPQHF.

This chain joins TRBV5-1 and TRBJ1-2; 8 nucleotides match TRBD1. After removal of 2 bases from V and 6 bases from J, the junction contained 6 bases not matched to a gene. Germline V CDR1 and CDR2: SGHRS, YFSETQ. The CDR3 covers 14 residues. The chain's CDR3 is CASSFLGQGDGYTF. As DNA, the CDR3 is TGCGCCAGCAGCTTTCTTGGACAGGGAGATGGCTACACCTTC. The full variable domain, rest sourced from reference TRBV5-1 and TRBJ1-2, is KAGVTQTPRYLIKTRGQQVTLSCSPISGHRSVSWYQQTPGQGLQFLFEYFSETQRNKGNFPGRFSGRQFSNSRSEMNVSTLELGDSALYLCASSFLGQGDGYTFGSGTRLTVV.

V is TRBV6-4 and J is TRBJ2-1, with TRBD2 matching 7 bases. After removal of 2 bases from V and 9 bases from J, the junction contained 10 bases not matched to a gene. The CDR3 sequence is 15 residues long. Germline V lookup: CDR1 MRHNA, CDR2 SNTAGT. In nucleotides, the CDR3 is TGTGCCAGCAGTGACGTTTATGGACTAGTTGGTGAGCAGTTCTTC. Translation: CASSDVYGLVGEQFF.

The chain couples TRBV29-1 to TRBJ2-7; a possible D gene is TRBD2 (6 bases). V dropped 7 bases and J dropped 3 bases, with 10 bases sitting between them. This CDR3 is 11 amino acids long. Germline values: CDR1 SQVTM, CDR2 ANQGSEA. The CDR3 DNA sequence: TGCAGCGCCCGGGAGAGCTACGAGCAGTACTTC. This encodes CSARESYEQYF.

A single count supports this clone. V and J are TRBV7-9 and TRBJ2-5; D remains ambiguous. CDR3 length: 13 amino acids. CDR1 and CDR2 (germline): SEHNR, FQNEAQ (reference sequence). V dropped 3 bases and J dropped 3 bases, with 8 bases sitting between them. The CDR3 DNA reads TGTGCCAGCAGCTTGGCTCTTAAAGAGACCCAGTACTTC. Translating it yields CASSLALKETQYF.

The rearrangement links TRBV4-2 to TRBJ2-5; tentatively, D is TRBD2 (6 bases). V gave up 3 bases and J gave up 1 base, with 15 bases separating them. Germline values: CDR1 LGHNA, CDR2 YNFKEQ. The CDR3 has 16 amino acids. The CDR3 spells CASSQSTLASQETQYF. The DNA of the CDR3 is TGTGCCAGCAGCCAGTCCACTCTAGCGAGCCAAGAGACCCAGTACTTC.

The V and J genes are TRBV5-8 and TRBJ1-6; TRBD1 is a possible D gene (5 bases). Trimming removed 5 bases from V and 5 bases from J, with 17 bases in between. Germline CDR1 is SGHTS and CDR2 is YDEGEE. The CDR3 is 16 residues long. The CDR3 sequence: CASRHDRNWDNSPLHF. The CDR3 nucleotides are TGTGCCAGCAGACATGACAGAAATTGGGATAATTCACCCCTCCACTTT.

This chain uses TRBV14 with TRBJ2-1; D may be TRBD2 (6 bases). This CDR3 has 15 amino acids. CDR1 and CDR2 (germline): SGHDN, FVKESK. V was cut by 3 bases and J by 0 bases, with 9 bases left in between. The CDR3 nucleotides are TGTGCCAGCAGCCAGGGGGGTTACTCCTACAATGAGCAGTTCTTC. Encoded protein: CASSQGGYSYNEQFF.

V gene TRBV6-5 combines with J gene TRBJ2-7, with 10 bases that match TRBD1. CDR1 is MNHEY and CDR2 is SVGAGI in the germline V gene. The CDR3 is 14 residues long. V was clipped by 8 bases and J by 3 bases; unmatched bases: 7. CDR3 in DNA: TGTGCCAGCCGAGGACAGGGGGTGGGCTACGAGCAGTACTTC. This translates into CASRGQGVGYEQYF.